A selection of T cell receptor beta chains follows, all from one sample in a study of neurological immune-mediated disorders. MiXCR was run by TCRdb on the 5' RACE reads, yielding one entry per CDR3 protein. The data hold under 75,000 distinct CDR3 sequences, with about 3.7% observed a single time. Sequenced input: PBMCs. Every receptor here comes from a woman aged 55-69 years with multiple sclerosis. Both conserved end residues are part of each CDR3. A D gene is named only where the DNA matches it firmly. Each size is once, few, many, or a class for an expanded clone.

J,size,V,D,CDR3,DNA
TRBJ2-5,many,TRBV29-1,TRBD1,CSATTLLGTGGSETQYF,TGCAGCGCAACAACCTTGCTAGGGACAGGGGGCTCAGAGACCCAGTACTTC
TRBJ2-1,few,TRBV7-8,-,CATRDRGQNEQFF,TGTGCCACCAGAGACCGGGGCCAAAATGAGCAGTTCTTC
TRBJ2-4,many,TRBV28,-,CASRGTGRDIQYF,TGTGCCAGCAGAGGTACAGGGCGGGACATTCAGTACTTC
TRBJ2-3,many,TRBV28,-,CASRTNSDTQYF,TGTGCCAGCAGGACAAACTCAGATACGCAGTATTTT
TRBJ2-7,many,TRBV6-6,TRBD2,CASGRLASYEQYF,TGTGCCAGCGGTCGACTAGCTTCCTACGAGCAGTACTTC
TRBJ2-2,many,TRBV28,-,CASIRRWNTGELFF,TGTGCCAGCATACGGCGGTGGAACACCGGGGAGCTGTTTTTT
TRBJ2-1,many,TRBV28,-,CASSFPHRNLYNEQFF,TGTGCCAGCAGTTTCCCCCACAGAAACTTATACAATGAGCAGTTCTTC
TRBJ1-4,many,TRBV5-4,TRBD1,CASSTGKTGGNEKLFF,TGTGCCAGCAGCACCGGAAAGACAGGGGGCAATGAAAAACTGTTTTTT
TRBJ2-7,many,TRBV7-2,-,CASSLRLPYEQYF,TGTGCCAGCAGCCTGAGACTACCCTACGAGCAGTACTTC
TRBJ2-7,many,TRBV6-5,-,CASSYSVSGDYEQYF,TGTGCCAGCAGTTATTCGGTCTCGGGGGACTACGAGCAGTACTTC
TRBJ2-1,many,TRBV5-1,-,CASSLVGGTVYNEQFF,TGCGCCAGCAGCTTGGTAGGCGGGACAGTATACAATGAGCAGTTCTTC
TRBJ2-1,many,TRBV7-2,TRBD1,CASSLGSGGGYNEQFF,TGTGCCAGCAGCTTAGGTTCAGGGGGCGGATACAATGAGCAGTTCTTC
TRBJ2-7,many,TRBV5-1,TRBD2,CASRTSGSSYEQYF,TGCGCCAGCAGGACTAGCGGGAGCTCCTACGAGCAGTACTTC
TRBJ1-5,many,TRBV20-1,-,CSANKVSNQPQHF,TGCAGTGCTAATAAGGTTAGCAATCAGCCCCAGCATTTT
TRBJ1-1,many,TRBV5-6,-,CASSPLPTGKNTEAFF,TGTGCCAGCAGCCCGCTCCCGACGGGGAAGAACACTGAAGCTTTCTTT
TRBJ2-1,many,TRBV24-1,-,CATSDTDPEAYNEQFF,TGTGCCACCAGTGATACTGACCCGGAGGCCTACAATGAGCAGTTCTTC
TRBJ2-3,many,TRBV7-9,-,CASSLRGDTDTQYF,TGTGCCAGCAGCTTAAGGGGTGACACAGATACGCAGTATTTT
TRBJ1-5,many,TRBV20-1,-,CSARDTGAGQPQHF,TGCAGTGCTAGAGATACCGGGGCAGGGCAGCCCCAGCATTTT
TRBJ2-3,many,TRBV5-4,TRBD2,CASSPGPGTSGRATDTQYF,TGTGCCAGCAGCCCGGGTCCCGGGACTAGCGGGAGAGCGACAGATACGCAGTATTTT
TRBJ2-5,many,TRBV20-1,TRBD1,CSATWTGQETQYF,TGCAGTGCTACCTGGACAGGGCAAGAGACCCAGTACTTC